A single sample gave rise to the 20 T cell receptor beta chains below, sequenced in a study of T cells in Graves' hyperthyroidism and ophthalmopathy. Amplification of TCR beta CDR3 regions was performed using RNA transcripts as template. Primed by the HTBI set, a first-round RT-PCR was run on the TCR CDR3. Each CDR3 protein is one row after TCRdb ran MiXCR on the multiplex PCR reads. Of hundreds of thousands of distinct CDR3 sequences in the sample, about a third were seen once. Sequenced input: blood. The receptors come from a woman in her thirties or forties with Graves' hyperthyroidism.

A word on this clonotype: Germline and junction disagree at one end, which may indicate a read error. In nucleotides, the CDR3 is TGCGCCAGCAGCTATAACAGGGATTCCTTT. The encoded protein is CASSYNRDSF. The chain links TRBV5-1 to TRBJ1-1; D might be TRBD1 (6 bases). This CDR3 has 10 residues. Germline assignment: CDR1 SGHRS and CDR2 YFSETQ.

The chain carries TRBV10-3 and TRBJ1-6; no clear D gene. CDR3 size: 14 residues. The germline V gene has CDR1 ENHRY and CDR2 SYGVKD. V gave up 3 bases and J gave up 8 bases, with 11 bases separating them. CDR3 DNA sequence: TGTGCCATCAGTGAAGTGGGCGGCGATTCACCCCTCCACTTT. Translated, it gives CAISEVGGDSPLHF.

The chain couples TRBV20-1 to TRBJ2-5, with 7 positions matching TRBD2. The CDR3 contains 13 residues. Germline V gives CDR1 DFQATT, CDR2 SNEGSKA (reference sequence). V lost 8 bases and J lost 5; bases outside the gene matches: 11. The CDR3 protein is CSSSGLAEETQYF. The CDR3 DNA sequence: TGCAGTAGCTCGGGGCTAGCGGAGGAGACCCAGTACTTC.

There are many counts of this clonotype. The V call is TRBV29-1, the J call TRBJ1-1; 8 bases line up with TRBD1. The J segment lost 10 bases and the V segment lost 7 bases, leaving 11 bases of the junction unmatched. Germline loops: CDR1 SQVTM, CDR2 ANQGSEA. The CDR3 length is 12 residues. In nucleotides, the CDR3 is TGCAGCGGCCAGCAGGGGGCTCAGGTAGCTTTCTTT. Its protein is CSGQQGAQVAFF.

Regarding this clonotype: An end of the junction differs from the germline gene, which may be a read error. The chain carries TRBV6-2 or TRBV6-3 and TRBJ1-2; 10 nucleotides line up with TRBD1. This CDR3 contains 15 residues. Looked up from germline, CDR1 is MNHEY and CDR2 is SVGEGT. CDR3 region: CASTDWTGGNYGHTF. Here the CDR3 DNA reads TGTGCCAGCACCGATTGGACAGGGGGTAACTATGGCCACACCTTC.

This clonotype has just one count. The V call is TRBV6-1, the J call TRBJ2-6, with D hard to call. Germline CDR1 reads MNHNS; CDR2 reads SASEGT. With 8 bases removed from V and 2 bases from J, the gap between germline ends came to 7 bases. This CDR3 spans 13 amino acids. This CDR3 is CASEPAGANVLTF. DNA of the CDR3: TGTGCCAGCGAGCCGGCTGGGGCCAACGTCCTGACTTTC.

The chain uses TRBV6-5 and TRBJ2-5; TRBD2 matches at 8 bases. This CDR3 comprises 17 residues. The ends lost 6 bases at V and 5 bases at J; junction bases unmatched: 17. Germline V CDR1 and CDR2: MNHEY, SVGAGI. This CDR3 reads CASRKVSAGARGETQYF. The CDR3 DNA reads as TGTGCCAGCAGGAAGGTCTCAGCGGGGGCGCGGGGGGAGACCCAGTACTTC.

Concerning this clonotype itself: This clone may be a read error of a much larger clone one base away. This likely comes from a read error, as the CDR3 has no conserved phenylalanine or tryptophan at its end. The CDR3 region is CSARPTGGGETQYL. The DNA for the CDR3 is TGCAGTGCTAGACCGACAGGGGGCGGGGAGACCCAGTACCTC. The rearrangement uses TRBV20-1 and TRBJ2-5; TRBD1 matches at 10 bases. CDR3 length equals 14 residues. V lost 2 bases and J lost 5; bases outside the gene matches: 5. Germline CDR1 is DFQATT and CDR2 is SNEGSKA (reference sequence).

This clonotype was detected ten times or more. The chain carries TRBV6-6 and TRBJ1-1, with D unresolved. The germline V and J ends were trimmed by 6 bases and 5 bases, with 4 bases remaining between them. The CDR3 covers 10 residues. Per the germline V gene, CDR1 is MNHNY and CDR2 is SVGAGI (reference sequence). The CDR3 here is CASSWTEAFF. The CDR3 nucleotides read TGTGCCAGCAGCTGGACTGAAGCTTTCTTT.

This clonotype has ten or more counts. The chain links TRBV9 to TRBJ2-2; D ambiguous. Germline CDR1 is SGDLS and CDR2 is YYNGEE. The V and J ends lost 0 bases and 0 bases respectively, with 9 bases between them. This CDR3 has 16 residues. CDR3 coding DNA: TGTGCCAGCAGCGTAGCTCTTGGACCGAACACCGGGGAGCTGTTTTTT. Its protein is CASSVALGPNTGELFF.

The chain carries TRBV12-3 or TRBV12-4 and TRBJ1-2; the D gene is possibly TRBD1 (6 bases). The CDR3 runs to 14 residues. Trimming cost V 7 bases and J 8 bases, with 20 bases left between them. The CDR3 coding sequence is TGTGCCAGCACCGCAGGGGTGCCGGGACGAGGCTACACCTTC. It encodes CASTAGVPGRGYTF.

Regarding this clonotype: The junction shows a germline mismatch at one end, possibly a read error. This chain uses TRBV5-1 with TRBJ2-7; 7 bases fit TRBD2. This CDR3 is 15 amino acids long. From germline, CDR1 is SGHRS and CDR2 YFSETQ. The CDR3 is CASGLNGGGSYEQYF. The CDR3 DNA reads TGCGCCAGCGGCTTGAATGGGGGGGGTTCCTACGAGCAGTACTTC.

As for this clonotype: The junction departs from the called germline gene at one end, perhaps through a read error. The chain recombines TRBV27 with TRBJ1-2; 8 bases match TRBD1. The CDR3 loop spans 16 amino acids. Per germline, CDR1 MNHEY and CDR2 SMNVEV (reference sequence). Here the CDR3 reads CASSSVGDRGSGGFTF. The CDR3 bases are TGTGCCAGCAGTTCCGTCGGCGACAGGGGTTCGGGGGGCTTCACCTTC.

This clonotype was counted at least ten times. The chain is built from TRBV7-2 and TRBJ1-1; D unclear. CDR3 size: 14 residues. Trimming removed 1 base from V and 5 bases from J, with 11 bases in between. Germline loops: CDR1 SGHTA, CDR2 FQGNSA. CDR3 DNA: TGTGCCAGCAGCTTAGTAGGGAAGGGAACTGAAGCTTTCTTT. Its translation is CASSLVGKGTEAFF. The full variable domain, rest sourced from reference TRBV7-2 and TRBJ1-1, is GAGVSQSPSNKVTEKGKDVELRCDPISGHTALYWYRQSLGQGLEFLIYFQGNSAPDKSGLPSDRFSAERTGGSVSTLTIQRTQQEDSAVYLCASSLVGKGTEAFFGQGTRLTVV.

This clonotype has a single count. This CDR3 fails to terminate in the conserved phenylalanine or tryptophan, so it likely reflects a read error. The chain recombines TRBV7-6 with TRBJ2-7, with D possibly being TRBD1 or TRBD2 (5 bases each). This CDR3 is 15 amino acids long. The germline CDR1 and CDR2 sequences are SGHVS and FNYEAQ. V lost 3 bases and J lost 3, with 15 bases in between. CDR3 sequence (DNA): TGTGCCAGCAGCTTGGCCGGGACGGCCTTCTACGAGCAGTACTCC. Protein sequence: CASSLAGTAFYEQYS.

This clonotype has ten or more counts. The rearrangement joins TRBV29-1 to TRBJ2-5; D is undetermined. The CDR3 spans 13 residues. The germline V and J ends were trimmed by 0 bases and 6 bases, with 11 bases remaining between them. Per the germline V gene, CDR1 is SQVTM and CDR2 is ANQGSEA. The CDR3 reads CSVEESMTKTQYF. CDR3 nucleotide sequence: TGCAGCGTTGAAGAAAGTATGACGAAGACCCAGTACTTC.

This chain joins TRBV5-1 and TRBJ1-1; tentatively, D is TRBD1 (5 bases). This CDR3 has 14 residues. Trimming left V 3 bases short and J 3 bases short, with 12 bases between. Germline values: CDR1 SGHRS, CDR2 YFSETQ. CDR3 in amino acids: CASSSQVGDTEAFF. The DNA of the CDR3 is TGCGCCAGCAGCTCTCAGGTGGGGGACACTGAAGCTTTCTTT. The variable domain in full, completed from reference TRBV5-1 and TRBJ1-1, reads KAGVTQTPRYLIKTRGQQVTLSCSPISGHRSVSWYQQTPGQGLQFLFEYFSETQRNKGNFPGRFSGRQFSNSRSEMNVSTLELGDSALYLCASSSQVGDTEAFFGQGTRLTVV.

This clonotype was counted many times. The chain joins TRBV10-3 to TRBJ1-6; 9 nucleotides line up with TRBD1. The V segment lost 3 bases and the J segment 9 bases; nucleotides outside the gene matches: 12. Germline V gene data show CDR1 as ENHRY and CDR2 as SYGVKD. This CDR3 comprises 17 residues. The CDR3 nucleotides read TGTGCCATCAGTGATACAACACCAGGACAGGGGTCTTCACCCCTCCACTTT. Protein: CAISDTTPGQGSSPLHF.

The V gene is TRBV10-1, the J gene TRBJ2-5, with D possibly being TRBD1 or TRBD2 (6 bases each). In germline, CDR1 is WNHNN, CDR2 SYGVQD (reference sequence). This CDR3 is 16 amino acids long. Trimming pared 3 bases from V and 4 bases from J, leaving 18 bases between. In nucleotides, the CDR3 is TGCGCCAGCAGTGAAGGGCTGGGGGGCAACGGAGAGACCCAGTACTTC. Protein product: CASSEGLGGNGETQYF.

This clonotype was recorded only once. This could be a read error, since a much larger clone is one nucleotide away. The chain uses TRBV19 and TRBJ1-1; D remains unclear. This CDR3 contains 14 residues. From germline, CDR1 is LNHDA and CDR2 SQIVND (reference sequence). V was cut by 4 bases and J by 0 bases, with 9 bases left in between. For the CDR3, the DNA is TGTGCCAGTAGTAGGGCAGATCTGAACACTGAAGCTTTCTTT. As protein: CASSRADLNTEAFF.